Following are 20 T cell receptor beta chains from one sample sequenced in a study of cytomegalovirus exposure and HLA in healthy donors. This PCR relied on a set of 60 Vbeta primers and 13 Jbeta primers. The protocol was immunoSEQ multiplex PCR, while the TCRdb copy is restricted to in-frame clones and leaves out a portion. In total, the table holds under 95,000 clones. Sequenced input: PBMCs. The receptors were sampled from a man aged 18 to 30 in good health and CMV-seropositive.

The genes are TRBV28 and TRBJ2-7, with 7 bases that match TRBD1. The CDR3 length is 12 residues. Unmatched junction bases numbered 4, after V lost 6 bases and J lost 5 bases. Germline CDR1 and CDR2: MDHEN and SYDVKM. The CDR3 is CASSHQGDEQYF. CDR3 bases: TGTGCCAGCAGCCACCAGGGGGACGAGCAGTACTTC.

V usage is TRBV5-1 and J usage is TRBJ2-7; D is possibly TRBD2 (5 bases). CDR3 length: 14 amino acids. Trimming left V 4 bases short and J 3 bases short, with 14 bases between. Germline V gene data show CDR1 as SGHRS and CDR2 as YFSETQ. CDR3 protein: CASSRAAGDYEQYF. CDR3 in DNA: TGCGCCAGCAGCCGCGCTGCCGGGGACTACGAGCAGTACTTC.

This chain uses TRBV29-1 with TRBJ2-3; possible D gene TRBD1, 6 bases. The V and J ends lost 2 bases and 1 base respectively, with 13 bases between them. There are 15 residues in the CDR3. Germline V gene sequence: CDR1 SQVTM, CDR2 ANQGSEA. This CDR3 is CSVEPQGLGTDTQYF. DNA of the CDR3: TGCAGCGTTGAACCACAGGGTTTGGGCACAGATACGCAGTATTTT.

The chain links TRBV2 to TRBJ2-2; the D gene is possibly TRBD1 (6 bases). Trimming took off 8 bases at V and 6 bases at J, with 19 bases between the two ends. The CDR3 spans 15 residues. In germline, CDR1 is SNHLY, CDR2 FYNNEI. DNA for the CDR3: TGTGCCAGCGCAAAATCGGACAGTAAGGCCGGGGAGCTGTTTTTT. This translates into CASAKSDSKAGELFF. Full variable domain (missing parts from reference TRBV2 and TRBJ2-2): EPEVTQTPSHQVTQMGQEVILRCVPISNHLYFYWYRQILGQKVEFLVSFYNNEISEKSEIFDDQFSVERPDGSNFTLKIRSTKLEDSAMYFCASAKSDSKAGELFFGEGSRLTVL.

The V call is TRBV5-4, the J call TRBJ2-5; D gene uncertain. The CDR3 consists of 12 residues. Germline V CDR1 and CDR2: SGHNT, YYREEE (reference sequence). Trimming took 0 bases from V and 5 from J, leaving 5 bases between them. CDR3 coding DNA: TGTGCCAGCAGCTTGGTTATGGAGACCCAGTACTTC. Protein: CASSLVMETQYF.

V usage is TRBV27 and J usage is TRBJ2-1; TRBD1 agrees at 11 bases. Germline loops: CDR1 MNHEY, CDR2 SMNVEV (reference sequence). Trimming at V came to 6 bases and at J to 4 bases, leaving 14 bases not matched to a gene. This CDR3 spans 18 amino acids. CDR3 in amino acids: CASSSLGSGQGAYNEQFF. Here the CDR3 DNA reads TGTGCCAGCAGCAGTTTGGGTTCAGGACAGGGGGCTTACAATGAGCAGTTCTTC.

V gene TRBV6-4 combines with J gene TRBJ2-6, with 7 bases lining up with TRBD1. The CDR3 length is 17 residues. The V gene end was trimmed by 2 bases and the J gene end by 0 bases; junction bases not matched to a gene: 4. Germline-derived CDR1 and CDR2 are MRHNA and SNTAGT. CDR3 sequence reads: CASSDGQGDSGANVLTF. As DNA, the CDR3 is TGTGCCAGCAGTGACGGGCAGGGGGACTCTGGGGCCAACGTCCTGACTTTC.

The chain employs TRBV9 and TRBJ2-7; a possible D gene is TRBD2 (5 bases). The CDR3 covers 13 residues. CDR1 and CDR2 (germline): SGDLS, YYNGEE. Trimming pared 4 bases from V and 3 bases from J, leaving 11 bases between. CDR3 sequence (DNA): TGTGCCAGCAGCCCCCGGGGAGACTACGAGCAGTACTTC. Its translation is CASSPRGDYEQYF. Variable domain in full (rest from reference TRBV9 and TRBJ2-7): DSGVTQTPKHLITATGQRVTLRCSPRSGDLSVYWYQQSLDQGLQFLIQYYNGEERAKGNILERFSAQQFPDLHSELNLSSLELGDSALYFCASSPRGDYEQYFGPGTRLTVT.

CDR3 nucleotides: TGCAGCGTTGAACGCGGACAGTGGTATGGCTACACCTTC. It encodes CSVERGQWYGYTF. The chain employs TRBV29-1 and TRBJ1-2; D is possibly TRBD1 (6 bases). This CDR3 is 13 amino acids long. The V gene's germline CDR1 is SQVTM and CDR2 ANQGSEA. The ends were cut back, 2 bases at V and 5 bases at J, with 12 bases in the middle.

This chain connects TRBV19 to TRBJ2-7; the match to TRBD1 covers 8 bases. The germline gives CDR1 LNHDA, CDR2 SQIVND (reference sequence). The CDR3 extends over 13 amino acids. The junction had 4 bases not matched to a gene; V was cut back by 5 bases and J by 4 bases. CDR3 region: CASSGTGGYEQYF. As DNA, the CDR3 is TGTGCCAGTAGTGGGACAGGCGGTTACGAGCAGTACTTC.

The V gene is TRBV28, the J gene TRBJ1-1; no firm D call. Germline V gene lookup returns CDR1 MDHEN and CDR2 SYDVKM. This CDR3 is 15 amino acids long. Trimming took off 6 bases at V and 3 bases at J, with 17 bases between the two ends. The CDR3 loop is CASSRTEYGDTEAFF. The CDR3 DNA follows: TGTGCCAGCAGCCGCACGGAGTACGGGGACACTGAAGCTTTCTTT.

This chain connects TRBV28 to TRBJ2-5; D is ambiguous. Per germline, CDR1 MDHEN and CDR2 SYDVKM. This CDR3 contains 13 residues. V dropped 7 bases and J dropped 0 bases, with 9 bases sitting between them. CDR3 nucleotides: TGTGCCAGCATTTCTGCGTACCAAGAGACCCAGTACTTC. It is translated as CASISAYQETQYF.

V usage is TRBV4-1 and J usage is TRBJ2-3, with 13 bases that match TRBD2. The CDR3 extends over 16 amino acids. With 4 bases clipped from V and 1 base from J, the junction kept 2 bases outside the gene matches. CDR1 MGHRA and CDR2 YSYEKL come from the germline V gene. The CDR3 DNA follows: TGCGCCAGCAGCCTGGGACTAGCGGGGCGCACAGATACGCAGTATTTT. Protein product: CASSLGLAGRTDTQYF.

CDR3 bases: TGTGCCAGCAGGGGGCTAGGCTCACCCCTCCACTTT. Protein: CASRGLGSPLHF. V gene TRBV27 combines with J gene TRBJ1-6, with a tentative D call TRBD1 (5 bases). Germline CDR1 and CDR2: MNHEY and SMNVEV (reference sequence). The CDR3 loop spans 12 amino acids. V dropped 6 bases and J dropped 10 bases, with 10 bases sitting between them.

The V call is TRBV14, the J call TRBJ2-1; 8 nucleotides agree with TRBD2. CDR1 and CDR2 (germline): SGHDN, FVKESK. The CDR3 contains 14 residues. V lost 4 bases and J lost 10; bases outside the gene matches: 9. The CDR3 DNA reads TGTGCCAGCAGCCCGACTAGCGTGTTAGGGGAGCAGTTCTTC. Protein sequence: CASSPTSVLGEQFF.

The chain combines TRBV28 with TRBJ1-2, with no clear D. Germline-derived CDR1 and CDR2 are MDHEN and SYDVKM. CDR3 length: 13 residues. Trimming took off 1 base at V and 8 bases at J, with 11 bases between the two ends. CDR3 nucleotides: TGTGCCAGCAGTTTATCCAGTCCGAGGGGCTACACCTTC. Protein product: CASSLSSPRGYTF.

J is TRBJ2-7 and V is TRBV27, with D hard to call. Germline-derived CDR1 and CDR2 are MNHEY and SMNVEV (reference sequence). V dropped 2 bases and J dropped 3 bases, with 8 bases sitting between them. This CDR3 is 13 amino acids long. The DNA of the CDR3 is TGTGCCAGCAGTTTAACAGAAGGCTACGAGCAGTACTTC. It codes for CASSLTEGYEQYF.

The rearrangement links TRBV28 to TRBJ1-5; 12 bases agree with TRBD1. This CDR3 region has 16 residues. Trimming took 2 bases from V and 5 from J; bases not matched to a gene: 4. The germline V gene encodes CDR1 MDHEN and CDR2 SYDVKM. This CDR3 reads CASSLGTGGSYQPQHF. CDR3 DNA sequence: TGTGCCAGCAGTTTAGGGACAGGGGGCTCTTATCAGCCCCAGCATTTT.

The rearrangement uses TRBV18 and TRBJ1-2; 7 bases are shared with TRBD1. The CDR3 spans 13 residues. V shed 5 bases, J shed 4 bases, and the junction held 4 bases outside the gene matches. Germline V gene sequence: CDR1 KGHSH, CDR2 LQKENI. CDR3 residues: CASSGDSSYGYTF. The CDR3 DNA follows: TGTGCCAGCTCAGGGGACAGCAGCTATGGCTACACCTTC.

The chain has TRBV4-1 and TRBJ1-4; no reliable D call. Trimming removed 2 bases from V and 5 bases from J, with 12 bases in between. The CDR3 has 15 residues. The germline V gene encodes CDR1 MGHRA and CDR2 YSYEKL. The CDR3 is CASSQPRAGNEKLFF. DNA of the CDR3: TGCGCCAGCAGCCAACCGAGGGCGGGGAATGAAAAACTGTTTTTT.